This T cell receptor (beta chain) was retrieved from a study of cytotoxic CD8 clonotypes in ibrutinib-treated CLL. Turning to the study itself: Partial response occurred in about 25 patients and complete response in 2; at median approximately 68 months, about 14 remained remitted and about 12 progressed. Averaging across samples gave around 260,000 productive templates and 94,082 productive rearrangements.

This CDR3 spans 12 amino acids. Germline values: CDR1 SGHNT, CDR2 YYREEE (reference sequence). The V and J ends lost 4 bases and 7 bases, in that order; junction bases with no gene match: 4. This clone turned up a few times. Its antigen is not known. Notes on the study in general: Contraction or stability on treatment was seen for public clonotypes, which were uncommon.

Assay: immunoSEQ multiplex PCR; the TCRdb copy retains only in-frame clones and omits some. The table shows a few hundred thousand clones, with under 70% occurring only once. This sequence originates from a human donor with chronic lymphocytic leukemia. The material was PBMCs, obtained after 36 months of ibrutinib treatment. The chain couples TRBV5-4 to TRBJ1-2; 7 positions agree with TRBD1. CDR3 in amino acids: CASSLTGRGYTF. DNA for the CDR3: TGTGCCAGCAGCCTGACAGGGCGTGGCTACACCTTC. The complete variable domain, with remaining parts taken from reference TRBV5-4 and TRBJ1-2, reads ETGVTQSPTHLIKTRGQQVTLRCSSQSGHNTVSWYQQALGQGPQFIFQYYREEENGRGNFPPRFSGLQFPNYSSELNVNALELDDSALYLCASSLTGRGYTFGSGTRLTVV.